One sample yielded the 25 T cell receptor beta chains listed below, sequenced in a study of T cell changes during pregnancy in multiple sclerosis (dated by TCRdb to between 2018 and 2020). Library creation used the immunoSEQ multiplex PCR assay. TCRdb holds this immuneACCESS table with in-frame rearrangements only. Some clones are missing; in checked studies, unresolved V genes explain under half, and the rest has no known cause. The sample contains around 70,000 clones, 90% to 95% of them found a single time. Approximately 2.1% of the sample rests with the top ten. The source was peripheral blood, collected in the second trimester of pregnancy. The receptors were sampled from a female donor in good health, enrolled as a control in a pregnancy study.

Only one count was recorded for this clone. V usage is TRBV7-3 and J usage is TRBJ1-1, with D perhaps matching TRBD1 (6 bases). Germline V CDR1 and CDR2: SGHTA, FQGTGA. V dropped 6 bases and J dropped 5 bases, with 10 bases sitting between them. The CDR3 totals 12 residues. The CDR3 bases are TGTGCCAGCAGATCCCAGGGGACTGAAGCTTTCTTT. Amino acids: CASRSQGTEAFF.

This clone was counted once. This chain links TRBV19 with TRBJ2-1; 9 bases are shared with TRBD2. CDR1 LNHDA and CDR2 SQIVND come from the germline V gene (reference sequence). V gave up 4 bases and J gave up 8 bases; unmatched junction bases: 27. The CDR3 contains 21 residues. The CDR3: CASSTGGAGASGVRGTDEQFF. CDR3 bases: TGTGCCAGTAGTACGGGGGGTGCAGGGGCTAGCGGGGTCCGGGGTACGGATGAGCAGTTCTTC.

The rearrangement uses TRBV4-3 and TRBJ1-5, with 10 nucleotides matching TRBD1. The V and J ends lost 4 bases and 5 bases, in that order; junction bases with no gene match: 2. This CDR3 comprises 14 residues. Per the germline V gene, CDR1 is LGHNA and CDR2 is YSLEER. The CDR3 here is CASSLGTGDQPQHF. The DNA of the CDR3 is TGCGCCAGCAGCCTTGGGACAGGGGATCAGCCCCAGCATTTT.

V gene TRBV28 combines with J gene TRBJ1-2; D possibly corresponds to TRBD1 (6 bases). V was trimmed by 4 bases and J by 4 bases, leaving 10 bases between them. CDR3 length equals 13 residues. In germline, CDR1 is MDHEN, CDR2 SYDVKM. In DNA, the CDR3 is TGTGCCAGCAGTTCTCAGGGGCGCTATGGCTACACCTTC. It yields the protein CASSSQGRYGYTF.

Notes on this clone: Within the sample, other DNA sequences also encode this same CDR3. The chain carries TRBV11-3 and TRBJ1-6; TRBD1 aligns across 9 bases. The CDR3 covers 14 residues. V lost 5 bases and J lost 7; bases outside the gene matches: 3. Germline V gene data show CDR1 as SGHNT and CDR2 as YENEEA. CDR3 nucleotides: TGTGCCAGCAGCGCGGGGACAGGGAATTCACCCCTCCACTTT. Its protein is CASSAGTGNSPLHF.

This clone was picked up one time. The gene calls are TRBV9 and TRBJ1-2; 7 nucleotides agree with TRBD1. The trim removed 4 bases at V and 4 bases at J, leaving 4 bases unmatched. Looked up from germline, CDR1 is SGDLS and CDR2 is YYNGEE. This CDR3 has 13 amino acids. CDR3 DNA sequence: TGTGCCAGCAGCCAGGAGGGGGCCTATGGCTACACCTTC. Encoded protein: CASSQEGAYGYTF.

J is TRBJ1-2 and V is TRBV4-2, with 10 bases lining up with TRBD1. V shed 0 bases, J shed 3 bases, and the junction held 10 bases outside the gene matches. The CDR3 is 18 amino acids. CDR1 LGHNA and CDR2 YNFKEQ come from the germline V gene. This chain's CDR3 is CASSQEERPGQGYYGYTF. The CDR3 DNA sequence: TGTGCCAGCAGCCAAGAAGAAAGGCCGGGACAGGGGTACTATGGCTACACCTTC.

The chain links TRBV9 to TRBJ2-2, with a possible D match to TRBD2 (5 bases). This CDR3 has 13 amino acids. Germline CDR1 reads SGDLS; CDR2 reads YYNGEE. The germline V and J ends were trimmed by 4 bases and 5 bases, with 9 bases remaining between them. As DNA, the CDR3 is TGTGCCAGCAGCCAAGGACTGACCGGGGAGCTGTTTTTT. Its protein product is CASSQGLTGELFF.

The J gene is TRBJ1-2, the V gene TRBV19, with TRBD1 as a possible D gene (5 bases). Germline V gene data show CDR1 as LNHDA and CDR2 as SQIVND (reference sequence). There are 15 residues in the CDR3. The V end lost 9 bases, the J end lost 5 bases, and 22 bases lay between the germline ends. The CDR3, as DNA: TGTGCCAGCCGATCGGCAGAACGAGGGACTTATGGCTACACCTTC. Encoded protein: CASRSAERGTYGYTF.

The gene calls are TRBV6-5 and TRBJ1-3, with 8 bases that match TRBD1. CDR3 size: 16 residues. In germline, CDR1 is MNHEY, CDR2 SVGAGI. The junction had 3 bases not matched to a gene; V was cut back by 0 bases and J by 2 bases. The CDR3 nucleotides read TGTGCCAGCAGTTACTCCCGGACAGGGACTGGAAACACCATATATTTT. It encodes CASSYSRTGTGNTIYF.

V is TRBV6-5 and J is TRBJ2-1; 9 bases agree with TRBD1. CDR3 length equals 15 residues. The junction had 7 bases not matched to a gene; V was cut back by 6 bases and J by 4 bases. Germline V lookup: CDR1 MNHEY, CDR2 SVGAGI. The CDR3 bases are TGTGCCAGCAGCCAGGACAGGGGTTTTTACAATGAGCAGTTCTTC. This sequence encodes CASSQDRGFYNEQFF.

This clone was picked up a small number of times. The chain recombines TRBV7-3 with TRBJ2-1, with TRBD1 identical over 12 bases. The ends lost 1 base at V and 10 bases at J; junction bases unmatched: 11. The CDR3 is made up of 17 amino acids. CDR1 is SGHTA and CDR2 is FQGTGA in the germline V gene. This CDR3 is CASSLMSTGTGGREQFF. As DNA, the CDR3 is TGTGCCAGCAGCTTAATGAGTACCGGGACAGGGGGCCGGGAGCAGTTCTTC.

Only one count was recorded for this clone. CDR3 DNA: TGCGCCAGCAGCTTCGAGGTCCCCGGGACTAGCGGTGCCTACGAGCAGTACTTC. Translation: CASSFEVPGTSGAYEQYF. The genes are TRBV5-1 and TRBJ2-7; 11 bases fit TRBD2. Germline V gene sequence: CDR1 SGHRS, CDR2 YFSETQ. The junction had 12 bases not matched to a gene; V was cut back by 2 bases and J by 2 bases. The CDR3 runs to 18 residues. The full variable domain, completed using reference TRBV5-1 and TRBJ2-7, is KAGVTQTPRYLIKTRGQQVTLSCSPISGHRSVSWYQQTPGQGLQFLFEYFSETQRNKGNFPGRFSGRQFSNSRSEMNVSTLELGDSALYLCASSFEVPGTSGAYEQYFGPGTRLTVT.

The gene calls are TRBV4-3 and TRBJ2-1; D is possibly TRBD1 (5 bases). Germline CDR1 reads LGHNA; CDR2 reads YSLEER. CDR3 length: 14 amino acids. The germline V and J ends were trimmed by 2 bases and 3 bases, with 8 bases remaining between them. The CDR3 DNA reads TGCGCCAGCAGCCAACAGGGCAGCTACAATGAGCAGTTCTTC. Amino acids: CASSQQGSYNEQFF.

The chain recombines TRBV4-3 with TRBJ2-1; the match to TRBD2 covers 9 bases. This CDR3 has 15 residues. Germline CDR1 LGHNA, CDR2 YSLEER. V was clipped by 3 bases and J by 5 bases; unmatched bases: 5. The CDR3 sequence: CASSHLSGGNNEQFF. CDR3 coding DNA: TGCGCCAGCAGCCACCTAAGCGGGGGGAACAATGAGCAGTTCTTC.

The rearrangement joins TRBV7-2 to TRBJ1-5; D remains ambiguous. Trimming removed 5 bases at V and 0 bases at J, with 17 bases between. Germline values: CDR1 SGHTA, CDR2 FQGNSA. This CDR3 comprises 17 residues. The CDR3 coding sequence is TGTGCCAGCAGCCTCCGGGCAGGAGGATATAGCAATCAGCCCCAGCATTTT. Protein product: CASSLRAGGYSNQPQHF.

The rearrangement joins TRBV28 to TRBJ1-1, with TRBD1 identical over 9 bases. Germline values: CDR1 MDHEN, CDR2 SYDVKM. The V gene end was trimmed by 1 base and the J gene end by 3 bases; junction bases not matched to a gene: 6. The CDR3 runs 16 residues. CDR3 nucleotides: TGTGCCAGCAGTTTATTTCCGGGACAGGGTGACACTGAAGCTTTCTTT. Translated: CASSLFPGQGDTEAFF.

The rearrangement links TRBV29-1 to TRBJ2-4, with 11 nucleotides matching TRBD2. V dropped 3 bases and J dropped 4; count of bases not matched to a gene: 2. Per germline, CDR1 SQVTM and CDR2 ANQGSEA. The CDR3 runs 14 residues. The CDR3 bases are TGCAGCGTTGACGCTAGCGGGGGGAAAAACATTCAGTACTTC. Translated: CSVDASGGKNIQYF.

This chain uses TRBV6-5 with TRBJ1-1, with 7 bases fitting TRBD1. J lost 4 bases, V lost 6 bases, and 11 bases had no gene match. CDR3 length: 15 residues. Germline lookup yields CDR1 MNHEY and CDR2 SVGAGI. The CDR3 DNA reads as TGTGCCAGCAGGCTGGGGGACAGCTACCTCACTGAAGCTTTCTTT. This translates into CASRLGDSYLTEAFF.

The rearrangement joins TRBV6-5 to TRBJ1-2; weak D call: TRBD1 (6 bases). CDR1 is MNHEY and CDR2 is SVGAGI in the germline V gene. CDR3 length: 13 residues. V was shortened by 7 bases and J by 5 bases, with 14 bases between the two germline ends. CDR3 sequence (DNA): TGTGCCAGCACCCTAGGGGGGGGGTATGGCTACACCTTC. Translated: CASTLGGGYGYTF.

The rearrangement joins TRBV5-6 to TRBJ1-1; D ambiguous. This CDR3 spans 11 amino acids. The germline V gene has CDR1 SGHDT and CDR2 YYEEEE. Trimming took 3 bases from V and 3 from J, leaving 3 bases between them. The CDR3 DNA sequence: TGTGCCAGCAGCTCCTACACTGAAGCTTTCTTT. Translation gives CASSSYTEAFF.

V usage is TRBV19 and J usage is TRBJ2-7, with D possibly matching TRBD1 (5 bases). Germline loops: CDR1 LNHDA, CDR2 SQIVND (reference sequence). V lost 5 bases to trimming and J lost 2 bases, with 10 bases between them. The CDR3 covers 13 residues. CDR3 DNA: TGTGCCAGTAGTTCCCAGGGAACCTACGAGCAGTACTTC. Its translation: CASSSQGTYEQYF.

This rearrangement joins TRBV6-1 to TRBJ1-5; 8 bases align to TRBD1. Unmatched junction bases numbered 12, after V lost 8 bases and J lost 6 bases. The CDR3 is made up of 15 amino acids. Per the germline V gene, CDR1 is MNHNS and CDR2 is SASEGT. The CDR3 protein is CASQIGQGKGQPQHF. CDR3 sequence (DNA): TGTGCCAGCCAGATCGGACAGGGTAAAGGTCAGCCCCAGCATTTT.

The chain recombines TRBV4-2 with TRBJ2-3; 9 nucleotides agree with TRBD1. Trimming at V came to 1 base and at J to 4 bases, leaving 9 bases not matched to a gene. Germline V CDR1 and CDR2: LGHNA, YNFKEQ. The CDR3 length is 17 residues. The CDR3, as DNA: TGTGCCAGCAGCCAAGGGCGGGACAGGGTATCCCCAGATACGCAGTATTTT. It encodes CASSQGRDRVSPDTQYF.

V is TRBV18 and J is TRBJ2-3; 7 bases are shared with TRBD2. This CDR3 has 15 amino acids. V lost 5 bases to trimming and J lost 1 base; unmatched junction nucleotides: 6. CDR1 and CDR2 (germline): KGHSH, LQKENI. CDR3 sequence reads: CASSGGGAGTDTQYF. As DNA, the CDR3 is TGTGCCAGCTCAGGGGGGGGTGCCGGCACAGATACGCAGTATTTT.